This T cell receptor beta chain was documented in a study of T cell changes during pregnancy in multiple sclerosis. This table comes from immunoSEQ multiplex PCR, and its TCRdb copy is limited to in-frame clones, with some not included. The sample comprises over 35,000 clones, about 90% of which are singletons, and approximately 0.5% rests with the top ten. With 6 bases clipped from V and 4 bases from J, the junction kept 4 bases outside the gene matches. The germline gives CDR1 LNHDA, CDR2 SQIVND (reference sequence). This CDR3 is 14 amino acids long. The genes are TRBV19 and TRBJ2-1; 9 bases align to TRBD2. The sample consisted of CD4+ T cells from peripheral blood mononuclear cells, taken in the second trimester of pregnancy. The sequence derives from a female donor with multiple sclerosis, enrolled in a pregnancy study. CDR3: CASSPAGGYNEQFF. As DNA, the CDR3 is TGTGCCAGTAGCCCAGCGGGAGGATACAATGAGCAGTTCTTC. Looking up the rest from reference TRBV19 and TRBJ2-1 gives the full variable domain: DGGITQSPKYLFRKEGQNVTLSCEQNLNHDAMYWYRQDPGQGLRLIYYSQIVNDFQKGDIAEGYSVSREKKESFPLTVTSAQKNPTAFYLCASSPAGGYNEQFFGPGTRLTVL.